This T cell receptor beta chain was recorded in a study of beta chain features in type 1 diabetes. Overall study findings and caveats: Cells that show high TCR expression could be over-represented by cDNA sequencing.

TCRB transcripts that were expressed got sequenced, as all of the isolated RNA had been reverse transcribed. Sequenced by immunoSEQ multiplex PCR; TCRdb stores in-frame clones only, minus some. The sample shows nearly 250,000 clones, roughly 15% of them seen only once. With respect to this clone: Antigen unknown.

Sequenced sample: naive CD4+ T cells from blood. This sequence was found in a woman aged 40 to 50 in good health.

The CDR3 sequence: CASSYRTGSGEQYF. In DNA form, the CDR3 reads TGTGCCAGCAGCTACAGGACAGGTTCGGGGGAGCAGTACTTC. V usage is TRBV5-6 and J usage is TRBJ2-7; 7 nucleotides match TRBD1. Per the germline V gene, CDR1 is SGHDT and CDR2 is YYEEEE. The trim removed 3 bases at V and 7 bases at J, leaving 10 bases unmatched. The CDR3 consists of 14 residues.